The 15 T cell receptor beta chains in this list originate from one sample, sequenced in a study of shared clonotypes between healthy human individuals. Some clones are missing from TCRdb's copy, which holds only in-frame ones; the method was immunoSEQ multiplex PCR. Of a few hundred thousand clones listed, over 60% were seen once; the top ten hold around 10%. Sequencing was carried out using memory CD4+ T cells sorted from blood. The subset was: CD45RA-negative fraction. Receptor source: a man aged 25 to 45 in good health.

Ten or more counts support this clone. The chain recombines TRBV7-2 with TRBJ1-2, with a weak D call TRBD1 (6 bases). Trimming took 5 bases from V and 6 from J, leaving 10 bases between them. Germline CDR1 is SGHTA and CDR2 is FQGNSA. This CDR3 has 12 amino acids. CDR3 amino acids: CASSPTGNGYTF. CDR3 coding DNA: TGTGCCAGCAGCCCCACAGGGAATGGCTACACCTTC.

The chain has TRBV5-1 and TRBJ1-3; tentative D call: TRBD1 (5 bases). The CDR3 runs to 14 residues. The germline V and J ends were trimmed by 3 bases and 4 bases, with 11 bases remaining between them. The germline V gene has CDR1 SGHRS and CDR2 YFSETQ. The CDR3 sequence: CASSSGGTGNTIYF. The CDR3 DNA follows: TGCGCCAGCAGCTCTGGAGGGACGGGAAACACCATATATTTT.

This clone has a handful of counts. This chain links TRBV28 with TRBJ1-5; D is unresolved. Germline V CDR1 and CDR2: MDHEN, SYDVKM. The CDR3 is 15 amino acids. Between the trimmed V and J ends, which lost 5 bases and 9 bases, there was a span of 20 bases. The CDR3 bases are TGTGCCAGCAGTCGAGAGTTACCCCGATCGGGGCCCCAGCATTTT. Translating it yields CASSRELPRSGPQHF.

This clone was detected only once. CDR3: CASSPTSGSGYEQFF. The CDR3 nucleotides are TGCGCCAGCAGTCCTACTAGCGGGAGTGGTTATGAGCAGTTCTTC. The chain has TRBV5-1 and TRBJ2-1; TRBD2 matches 11 bases. V gave up 5 bases and J gave up 8 bases; unmatched junction bases: 9. Looked up from germline, CDR1 is SGHRS and CDR2 is YFSETQ. The CDR3 loop spans 15 amino acids.

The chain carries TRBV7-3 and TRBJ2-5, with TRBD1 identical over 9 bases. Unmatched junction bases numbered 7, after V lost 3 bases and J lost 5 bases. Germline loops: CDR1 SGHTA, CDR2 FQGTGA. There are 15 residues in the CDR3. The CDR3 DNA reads TGTGCCAGCAGCTTGTTACAGGGGGCGGGTGAGACCCAGTACTTC. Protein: CASSLLQGAGETQYF.

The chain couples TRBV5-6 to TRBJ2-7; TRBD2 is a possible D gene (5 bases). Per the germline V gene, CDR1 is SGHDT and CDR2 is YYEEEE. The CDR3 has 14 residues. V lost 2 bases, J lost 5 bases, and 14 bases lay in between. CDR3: CASSFFTRTHEQYF. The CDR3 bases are TGTGCCAGCAGCTTCTTCACTAGGACCCACGAGCAGTACTTC.

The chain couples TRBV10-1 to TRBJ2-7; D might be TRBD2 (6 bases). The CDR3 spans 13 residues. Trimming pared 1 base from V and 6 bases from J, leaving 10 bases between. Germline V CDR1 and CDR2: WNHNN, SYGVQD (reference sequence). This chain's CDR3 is CASSEFRAGEQYF. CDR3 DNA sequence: TGCGCCAGCAGTGAGTTTAGAGCGGGCGAGCAGTACTTC.

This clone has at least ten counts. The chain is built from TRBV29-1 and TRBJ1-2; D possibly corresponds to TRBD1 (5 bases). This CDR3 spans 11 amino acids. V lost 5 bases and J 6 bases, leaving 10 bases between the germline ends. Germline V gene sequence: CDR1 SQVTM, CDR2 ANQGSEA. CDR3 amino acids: CSVRRGNGYTF. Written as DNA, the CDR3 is TGCAGCGTTCGTCGGGGGAATGGCTACACCTTC.

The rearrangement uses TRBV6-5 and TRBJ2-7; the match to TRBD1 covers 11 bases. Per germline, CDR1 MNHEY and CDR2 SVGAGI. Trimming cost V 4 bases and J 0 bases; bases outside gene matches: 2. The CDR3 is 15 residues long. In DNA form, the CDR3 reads TGTGCCAGCAGTTGGGGGACAGGGGGCTCCTACGAGCAGTACTTC. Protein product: CASSWGTGGSYEQYF.

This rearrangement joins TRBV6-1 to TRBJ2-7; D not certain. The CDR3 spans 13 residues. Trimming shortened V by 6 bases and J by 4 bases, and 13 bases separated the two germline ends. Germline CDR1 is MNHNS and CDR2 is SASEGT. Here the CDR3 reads CASSLRVEYEQYF. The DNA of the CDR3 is TGTGCCAGCAGCCTCCGGGTCGAATACGAGCAGTACTTC.

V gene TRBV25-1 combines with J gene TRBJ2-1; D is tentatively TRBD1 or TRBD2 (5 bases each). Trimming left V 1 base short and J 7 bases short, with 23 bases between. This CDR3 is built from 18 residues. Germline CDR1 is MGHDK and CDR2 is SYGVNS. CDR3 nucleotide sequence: TGTGCCAGCAGTGAATCCCCAGCGGCAGGGAAAGGTAGAAATGAGCAGTTCTTC. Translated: CASSESPAAGKGRNEQFF. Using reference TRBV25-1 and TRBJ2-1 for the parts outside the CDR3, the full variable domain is EADIYQTPRYLVIGTGKKITLECSQTMGHDKMYWYQQDPGMELHLIHYSYGVNSTEKGDLSSESTVSRIRTEHFPLTLESARPSHTSQYLCASSESPAAGKGRNEQFFGPGTRLTVL.

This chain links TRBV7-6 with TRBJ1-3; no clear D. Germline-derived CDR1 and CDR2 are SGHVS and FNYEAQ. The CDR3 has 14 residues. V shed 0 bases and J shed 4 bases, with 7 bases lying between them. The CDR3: CASSLARTGNTIYF. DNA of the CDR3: TGTGCCAGCAGCTTAGCCAGAACCGGAAACACCATATATTTT.

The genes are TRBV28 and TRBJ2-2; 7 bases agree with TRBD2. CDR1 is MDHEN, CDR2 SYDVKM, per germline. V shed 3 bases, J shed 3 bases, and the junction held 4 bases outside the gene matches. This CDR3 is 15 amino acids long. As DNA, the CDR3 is TGTGCCAGCAGTTTCCGAGCGGGATACACCGGGGAGCTGTTTTTT. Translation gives CASSFRAGYTGELFF. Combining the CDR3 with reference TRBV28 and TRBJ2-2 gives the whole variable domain DVKVTQSSRYLVKRTGEKVFLECVQDMDHENMFWYRQDPGLGLRLIYFSYDVKMKEKGDIPEGYSVSREKKERFSLILESASTNQTSMYLCASSFRAGYTGELFFGEGSRLTVL.

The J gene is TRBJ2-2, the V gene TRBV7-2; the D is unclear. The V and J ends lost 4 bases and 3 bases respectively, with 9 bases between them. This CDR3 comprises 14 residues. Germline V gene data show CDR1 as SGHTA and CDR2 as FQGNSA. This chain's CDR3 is CASSSDSYTGELFF. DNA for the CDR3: TGTGCCAGCAGCTCCGACTCCTACACCGGGGAGCTGTTTTTT.

The DNA for the CDR3 is TGTGCCAGCAGTTACTTGAGGGGGGAGGGAAGGACTGAAGCTTTCTTT. Its translation: CASSYLRGEGRTEAFF. V gene TRBV6-6 combines with J gene TRBJ1-1, with a weak D call TRBD1 (6 bases). V shed 1 base and J shed 5 bases, with 17 bases lying between them. The CDR3 loop spans 16 amino acids. Germline CDR1 is MNHNY and CDR2 is SVGAGI (reference sequence).